The present entry profiles one TCR beta chain with its context. This sample is drawn from a study of T cell changes during pregnancy in multiple sclerosis. The data were produced by immunoSEQ multiplex PCR, yet TCRdb's version contains in-frame clones alone and is incomplete. The sample shows about 40,000 clones, roughly 88% of them seen only once. CDR3 length: 16 residues. Per germline, CDR1 SGDLS and CDR2 YYNGEE. V gave up 2 bases and J gave up 2 bases; unmatched junction bases: 2. This clonotype was sampled from a female donor with multiple sclerosis, enrolled in a pregnancy study. This sequence joins TRBV9 and TRBJ2-1, with 12 nucleotides matching TRBD2. Sequencing was done on a sample of PBMCs (not recorded whether the cells were cultured). The CDR3 DNA sequence: TGTGCCAGCAGCGTGACTAGCGGGAGTCCCTACAATGAGCAGTTCTTC. This encodes CASSVTSGSPYNEQFF.